Listed below are T cell receptor beta chains from one sample, sequenced in a study of blood T cell repertoires in COVID-19. Here immunoSEQ multiplex PCR was the method, and the copy in TCRdb shows in-frame clones only, minus some. The repertoire holds about 370,000 clones, with 75% to 90% as singletons. The sequenced sample consisted of PBMCs or T cells enriched from blood (not recorded which). The receptor source for this set is a man between 18 and 29 years old who had recovered from COVID-19. CDR3s include the opening cysteine and the closing phenylalanine or tryptophan. D genes are given only for firm matches.

cdr3_length d_call v_call cdr3_aa
13 - TRBV18 CASTMGGGPEQFF
15 TRBD1 TRBV2 CASSADRASYNEQFF
15 TRBD1 TRBV2 CASSYRGRGNTEAFF
15 - TRBV4-1 CASSQVGGGPHEQFF
12 - TRBV12-3/TRBV12-4 CASSSWTDEAFF
14 - TRBV7-9 CASSLRGSNSPLHF
14 TRBD1 TRBV29-1 CSVGTGTGPYGYTF
22 TRBD2 TRBV10-3 CAISLDGRPGLAGALDTGELFF
14 - TRBV2 CASTPGQDNSPLHF
16 TRBD2 TRBV5-1 CASSDGLAGGLNEQFF
16 - TRBV23-1 CASSQSRAQGYYEQYF
17 - TRBV3-1/TRBV3-2 CASSQVEAGGAYNEQFF
18 - TRBV13 CASSPNTGTPSSTDTQYF
15 TRBD2 TRBV19 CASSIGREYPGELFF
14 - TRBV11-1 CASSLMRLSTEAFF
13 - TRBV30 CAWRGTGNSPLHF
15 - TRBV9 CASSVGTATSETQYF
12 - TRBV19 CASSILGETQYF
14 - TRBV6-5 CASSHRQINQPQHF
18 TRBD2 TRBV4-2 CASSQVPLGTSGSYEQYF
15 - TRBV5-1 CASSLDGQFNQPQHF
14 - TRBV7-3 CASRPGSGANVLTF
15 - TRBV15 CATSRAPSVPRPQHF
15 - TRBV9 CASSVAGALNQPQHF
14 TRBD1 TRBV30 CAWSRTGGAREQYF
14 - TRBV7-2 CASSLDWSSYEQYF
14 - TRBV19 CASSPSVNTGELFF
17 - TRBV27 CASSLSLDTLLSYEQYF
14 TRBD1 TRBV4-2 CASSPLQGLDGYTF
14 - TRBV5-1 CASSPLQGTYEQYF
14 TRBD2 TRBV7-2 CASSSTSGTGELFF
13 - TRBV15 CATSRTKEGELFF
14 TRBD1 TRBV19 CASSGTGVGYEQYF
15 - TRBV3-1/TRBV3-2 CASSQAGPPSYEQYF
15 - TRBV19 CASSPSTTANYGYTF
12 TRBD1 TRBV5-4 CASSITPGQEFF
12 - TRBV28 CASTQTEGGYTF
17 TRBD1 TRBV7-2 CASSLVVGGQGNQPQHF
13 - TRBV7-3 CASSLNRADTQYF
18 - TRBV2 CASSEGRPGRNFSYEQYF
15 - TRBV4-3 CASSPRRDGANVLTF
16 - TRBV18 CASSLSRAGFSYEQYF
13 - TRBV14 CASSRGKTYGYTF
12 - TRBV21-1 CASMWAGTEAFF
15 - TRBV19 CASSATQGWRNTIYF
14 - TRBV18 CASSPPSGTFEQYF